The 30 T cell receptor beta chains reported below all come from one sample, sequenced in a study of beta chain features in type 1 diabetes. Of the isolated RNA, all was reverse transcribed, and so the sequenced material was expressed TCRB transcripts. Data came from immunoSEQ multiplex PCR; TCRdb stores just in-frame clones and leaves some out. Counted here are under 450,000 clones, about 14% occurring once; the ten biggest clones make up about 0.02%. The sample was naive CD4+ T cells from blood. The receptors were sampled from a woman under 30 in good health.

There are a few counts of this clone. CDR3 DNA sequence: TGTGCCATCAGTGAGGAGGGAGAGCAGTACTTC. It is translated as CAISEEGEQYF. The chain employs TRBV10-3 and TRBJ2-7; a weak D match, TRBD2 (5 bases). Germline V gene sequence: CDR1 ENHRY, CDR2 SYGVKD. CDR3 length: 11 amino acids. Trimming stripped 2 bases from V and 7 bases from J, with 6 bases between.

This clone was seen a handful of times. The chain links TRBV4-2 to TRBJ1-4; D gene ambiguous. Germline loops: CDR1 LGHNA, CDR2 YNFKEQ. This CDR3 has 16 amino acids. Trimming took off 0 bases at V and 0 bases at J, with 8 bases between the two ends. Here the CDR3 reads CASSQESGATNEKLFF. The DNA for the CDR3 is TGTGCCAGCAGCCAAGAATCGGGAGCAACTAATGAAAAACTGTTTTTT.

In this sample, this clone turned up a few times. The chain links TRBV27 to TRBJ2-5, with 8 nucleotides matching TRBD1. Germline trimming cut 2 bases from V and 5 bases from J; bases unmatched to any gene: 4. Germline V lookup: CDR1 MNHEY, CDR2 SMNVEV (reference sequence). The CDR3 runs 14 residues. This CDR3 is CASSLVDRVETQYF. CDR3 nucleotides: TGTGCCAGCAGTTTAGTGGACAGGGTGGAGACCCAGTACTTC.

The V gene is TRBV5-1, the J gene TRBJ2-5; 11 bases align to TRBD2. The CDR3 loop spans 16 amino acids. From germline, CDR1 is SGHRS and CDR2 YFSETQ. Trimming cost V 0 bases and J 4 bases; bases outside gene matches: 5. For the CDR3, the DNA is TGCGCCAGCAGCTTGGTTAGCGGGAGGGCCCTAGAGACCCAGTACTTC. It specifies CASSLVSGRALETQYF.

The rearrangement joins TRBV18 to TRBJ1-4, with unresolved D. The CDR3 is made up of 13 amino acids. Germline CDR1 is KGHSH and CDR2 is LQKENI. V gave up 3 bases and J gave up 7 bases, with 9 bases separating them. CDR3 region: CASSPESREKLFF. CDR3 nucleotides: TGTGCCAGCTCACCTGAGTCTCGTGAAAAACTGTTTTTT.

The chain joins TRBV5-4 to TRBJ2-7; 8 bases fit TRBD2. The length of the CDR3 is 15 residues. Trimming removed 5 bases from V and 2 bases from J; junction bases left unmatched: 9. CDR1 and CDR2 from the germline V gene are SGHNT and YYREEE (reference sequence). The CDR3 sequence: CASREAGASPYEQYF. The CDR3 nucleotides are TGTGCCAGCAGAGAAGCGGGAGCCAGTCCCTACGAGCAGTACTTC.

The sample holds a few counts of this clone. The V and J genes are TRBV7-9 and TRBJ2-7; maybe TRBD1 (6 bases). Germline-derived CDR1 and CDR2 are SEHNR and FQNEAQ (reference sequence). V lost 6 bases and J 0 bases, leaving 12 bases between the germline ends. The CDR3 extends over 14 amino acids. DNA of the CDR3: TGTGCCAGCAGGGATGGGACACTCTCCTACGAGCAGTACTTC. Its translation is CASRDGTLSYEQYF.

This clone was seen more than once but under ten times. In nucleotides, the CDR3 is TGTGCCTGGAGTGTAGGGCTAGCGGGGGATTCTAGCACAGATACGCAGTATTTT. Encoded protein: CAWSVGLAGDSSTDTQYF. The V call is TRBV30, the J call TRBJ2-3; 10 bases fit TRBD2. The germline V gene has CDR1 GTSNPN and CDR2 SVGIG (reference sequence). The CDR3 sequence is 18 residues long. Trimming at V came to 0 bases and at J to 0 bases, leaving 9 bases not matched to a gene.

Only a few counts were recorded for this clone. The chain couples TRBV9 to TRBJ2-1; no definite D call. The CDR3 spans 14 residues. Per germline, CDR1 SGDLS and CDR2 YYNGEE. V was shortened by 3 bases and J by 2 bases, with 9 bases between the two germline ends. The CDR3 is CASSAQVPYNEQFF. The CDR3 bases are TGTGCCAGCAGCGCTCAGGTCCCCTACAATGAGCAGTTCTTC.

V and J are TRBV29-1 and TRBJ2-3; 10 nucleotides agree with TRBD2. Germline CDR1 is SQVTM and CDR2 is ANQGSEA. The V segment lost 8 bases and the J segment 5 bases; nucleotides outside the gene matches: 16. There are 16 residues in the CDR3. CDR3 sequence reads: CSWWGGLAGVQDTQYF. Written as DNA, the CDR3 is TGCAGCTGGTGGGGGGGCCTAGCGGGAGTTCAAGATACGCAGTATTTT.

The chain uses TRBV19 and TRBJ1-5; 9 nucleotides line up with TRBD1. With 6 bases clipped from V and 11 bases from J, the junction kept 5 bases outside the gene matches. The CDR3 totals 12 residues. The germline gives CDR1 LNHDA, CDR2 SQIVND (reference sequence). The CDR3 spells CASRLQGASQHF. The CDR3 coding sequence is TGTGCCAGTAGGCTACAGGGGGCGTCCCAGCATTTT.

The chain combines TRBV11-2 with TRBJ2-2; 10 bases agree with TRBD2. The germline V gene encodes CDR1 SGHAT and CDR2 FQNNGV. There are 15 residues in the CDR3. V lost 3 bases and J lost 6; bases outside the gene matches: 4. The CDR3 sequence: CASSFGTSVAGELFF. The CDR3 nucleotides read TGTGCCAGCAGCTTTGGGACTAGCGTAGCCGGGGAGCTGTTTTTT.

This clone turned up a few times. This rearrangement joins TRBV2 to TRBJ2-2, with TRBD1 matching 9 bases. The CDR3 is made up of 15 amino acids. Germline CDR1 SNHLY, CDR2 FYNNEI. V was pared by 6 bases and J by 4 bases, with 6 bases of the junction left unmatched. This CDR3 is CASSSGTGITGELFF. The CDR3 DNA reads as TGTGCCAGCAGCTCCGGGACAGGGATCACCGGGGAGCTGTTTTTT.

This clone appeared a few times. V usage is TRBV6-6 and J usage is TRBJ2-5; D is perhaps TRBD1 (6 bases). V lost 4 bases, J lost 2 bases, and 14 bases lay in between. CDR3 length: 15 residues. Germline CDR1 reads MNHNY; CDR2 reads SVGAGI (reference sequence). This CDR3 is CASSSTGTTQETQYF. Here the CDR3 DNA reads TGTGCCAGCAGTTCCACGGGGACAACTCAAGAGACCCAGTACTTC.

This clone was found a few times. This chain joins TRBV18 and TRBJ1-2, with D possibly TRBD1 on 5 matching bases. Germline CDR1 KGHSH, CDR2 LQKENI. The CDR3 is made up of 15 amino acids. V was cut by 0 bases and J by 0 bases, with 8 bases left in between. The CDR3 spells CASSPPQGPNYGYTF. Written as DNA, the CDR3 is TGTGCCAGCTCACCACCGCAGGGCCCTAACTATGGCTACACCTTC. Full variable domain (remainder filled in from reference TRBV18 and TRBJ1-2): NAGVMQNPRHLVRRRGQEARLRCSPMKGHSHVYWYRQLPEEGLKFMVYLQKENIIDESGMPKERFSAEFPKEGPSILRIQQVVRGDSAAYFCASSPPQGPNYGYTFGSGTRLTVV.

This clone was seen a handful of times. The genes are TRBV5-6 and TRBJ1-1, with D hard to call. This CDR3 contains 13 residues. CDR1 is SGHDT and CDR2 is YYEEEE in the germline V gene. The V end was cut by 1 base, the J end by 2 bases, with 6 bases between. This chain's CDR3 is CASSLTVNTEAFF. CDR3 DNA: TGTGCCAGCAGCTTGACAGTTAACACTGAAGCTTTCTTT.

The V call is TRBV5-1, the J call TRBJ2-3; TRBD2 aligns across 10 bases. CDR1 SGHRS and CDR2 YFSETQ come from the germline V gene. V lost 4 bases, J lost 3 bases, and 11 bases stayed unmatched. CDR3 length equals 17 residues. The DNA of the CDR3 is TGCGCCAGCAGCCTCCCGAGGCTAGCGGGGGAAACAGATACGCAGTATTTT. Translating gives CASSLPRLAGETDTQYF. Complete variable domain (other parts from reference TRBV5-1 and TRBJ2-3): KAGVTQTPRYLIKTRGQQVTLSCSPISGHRSVSWYQQTPGQGLQFLFEYFSETQRNKGNFPGRFSGRQFSNSRSEMNVSTLELGDSALYLCASSLPRLAGETDTQYFGPGTRLTVL.

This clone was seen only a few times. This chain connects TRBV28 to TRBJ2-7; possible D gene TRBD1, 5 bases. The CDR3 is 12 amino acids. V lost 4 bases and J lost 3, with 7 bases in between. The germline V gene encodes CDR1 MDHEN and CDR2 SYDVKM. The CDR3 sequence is CASSSRVYEQYF. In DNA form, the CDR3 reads TGTGCCAGCAGTTCCAGGGTCTACGAGCAGTACTTC.

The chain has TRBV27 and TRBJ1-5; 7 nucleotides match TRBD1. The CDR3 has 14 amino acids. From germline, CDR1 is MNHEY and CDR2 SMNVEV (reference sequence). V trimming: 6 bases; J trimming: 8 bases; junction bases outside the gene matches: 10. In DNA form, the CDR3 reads TGTGCCAGCAGAGTCGGGACAGCTTTAAAGCCCCAGCATTTT. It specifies CASRVGTALKPQHF.

The CDR3 DNA sequence: TGTGCCAGCAGTGGGGACAGGGCGCTTTTCTACGAGCAGTACTTC. It specifies CASSGDRALFYEQYF. V and J are TRBV9 and TRBJ2-7, with 9 bases lining up with TRBD1. The germline gives CDR1 SGDLS, CDR2 YYNGEE. The CDR3 spans 15 residues. With 5 bases clipped from V and 3 bases from J, the junction kept 9 bases outside the gene matches.

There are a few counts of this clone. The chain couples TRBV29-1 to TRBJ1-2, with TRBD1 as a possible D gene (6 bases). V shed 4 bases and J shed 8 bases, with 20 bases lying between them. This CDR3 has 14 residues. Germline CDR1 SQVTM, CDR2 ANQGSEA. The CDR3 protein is CSVAANRVKGGYTF. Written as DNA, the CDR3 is TGCAGCGTTGCGGCTAACAGGGTCAAAGGGGGCTACACCTTC. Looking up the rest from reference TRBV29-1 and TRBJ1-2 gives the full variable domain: SAVISQKPSRDICQRGTSLTIQCQVDSQVTMMFWYRQQPGQSLTLIATANQGSEATYESGFVIDKFPISRPNLTFSTLTVSNMSPEDSSIYLCSVAANRVKGGYTFGSGTRLTVV.

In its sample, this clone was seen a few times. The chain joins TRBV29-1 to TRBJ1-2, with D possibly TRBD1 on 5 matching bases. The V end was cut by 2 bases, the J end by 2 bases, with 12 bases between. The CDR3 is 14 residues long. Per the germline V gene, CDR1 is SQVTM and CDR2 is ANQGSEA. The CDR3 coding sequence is TGCAGCGTTGAACCTCAGGGCCTAAACTATGGCTACACCTTC. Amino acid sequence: CSVEPQGLNYGYTF.

The CDR3, as DNA: TGTGCCTGGGACCGGACTAGCGGGAGCTACGAGCAGTACTTC. Its translation: CAWDRTSGSYEQYF. The V and J genes are TRBV30 and TRBJ2-7; 13 positions agree with TRBD2. The CDR3 spans 14 residues. Germline V gene sequence: CDR1 GTSNPN, CDR2 SVGIG (reference sequence). J gave up 3 bases and V 5 bases, and 4 bases lay outside the gene matches.

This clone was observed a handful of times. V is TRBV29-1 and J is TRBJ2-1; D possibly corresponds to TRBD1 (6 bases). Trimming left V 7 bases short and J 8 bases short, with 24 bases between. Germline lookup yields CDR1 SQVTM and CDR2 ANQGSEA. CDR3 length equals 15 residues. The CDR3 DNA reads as TGCAGCGCTCGGAACAACAGGGCAGGGCTGGATGAGCAGTTCTTC. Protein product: CSARNNRAGLDEQFF.

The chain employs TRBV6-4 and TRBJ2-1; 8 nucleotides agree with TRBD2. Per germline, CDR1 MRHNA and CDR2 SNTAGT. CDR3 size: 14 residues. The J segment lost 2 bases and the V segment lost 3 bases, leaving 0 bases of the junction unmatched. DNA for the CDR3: TGTGCCAGCAGTGAAGCGGGAGCCTACAATGAGCAGTTCTTC. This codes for CASSEAGAYNEQFF.

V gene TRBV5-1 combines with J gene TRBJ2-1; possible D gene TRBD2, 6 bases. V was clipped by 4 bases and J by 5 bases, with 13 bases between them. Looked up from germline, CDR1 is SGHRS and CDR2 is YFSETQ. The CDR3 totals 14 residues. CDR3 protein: CASSAEEGNNEQFF. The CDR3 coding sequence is TGCGCCAGCAGCGCCGAGGAGGGAAACAATGAGCAGTTCTTC.

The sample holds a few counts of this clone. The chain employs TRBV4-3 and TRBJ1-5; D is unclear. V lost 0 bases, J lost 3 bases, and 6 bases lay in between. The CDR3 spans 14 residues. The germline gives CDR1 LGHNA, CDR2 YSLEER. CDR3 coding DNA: TGCGCCAGCAGCCAAGACAGTTTCAATCAGCCCCAGCATTTT. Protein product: CASSQDSFNQPQHF.

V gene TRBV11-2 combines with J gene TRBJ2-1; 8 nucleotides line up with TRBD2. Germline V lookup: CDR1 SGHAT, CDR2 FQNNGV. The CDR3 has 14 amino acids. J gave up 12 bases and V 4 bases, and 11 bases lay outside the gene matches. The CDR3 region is CASSWELAVPRQFF. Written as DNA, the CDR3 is TGTGCCAGCAGCTGGGAACTAGCGGTCCCTCGGCAGTTCTTC.

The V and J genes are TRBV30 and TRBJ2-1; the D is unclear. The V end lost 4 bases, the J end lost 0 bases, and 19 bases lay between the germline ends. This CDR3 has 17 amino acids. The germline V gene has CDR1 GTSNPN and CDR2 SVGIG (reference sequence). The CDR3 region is CAWNFVRSSLSYNEQFF. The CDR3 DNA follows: TGTGCCTGGAACTTTGTCAGGTCCAGCCTCTCCTACAATGAGCAGTTCTTC. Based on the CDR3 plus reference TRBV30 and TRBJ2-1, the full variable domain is SQTIHQWPATLVQPVGSPLSLECTVEGTSNPNLYWYRQAAGRGLQLLFYSVGIGQISSEVPQNLSASRPQDRQFILSSKKLLLSDSGFYLCAWNFVRSSLSYNEQFFGPGTRLTVL.

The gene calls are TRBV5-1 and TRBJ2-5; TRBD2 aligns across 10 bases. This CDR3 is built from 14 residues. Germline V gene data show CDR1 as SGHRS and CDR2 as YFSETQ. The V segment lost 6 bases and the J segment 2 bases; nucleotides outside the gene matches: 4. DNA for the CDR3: TGCGCCAGCAAAACTAGCGGGATACAAGAGACCCAGTACTTC. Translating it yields CASKTSGIQETQYF.